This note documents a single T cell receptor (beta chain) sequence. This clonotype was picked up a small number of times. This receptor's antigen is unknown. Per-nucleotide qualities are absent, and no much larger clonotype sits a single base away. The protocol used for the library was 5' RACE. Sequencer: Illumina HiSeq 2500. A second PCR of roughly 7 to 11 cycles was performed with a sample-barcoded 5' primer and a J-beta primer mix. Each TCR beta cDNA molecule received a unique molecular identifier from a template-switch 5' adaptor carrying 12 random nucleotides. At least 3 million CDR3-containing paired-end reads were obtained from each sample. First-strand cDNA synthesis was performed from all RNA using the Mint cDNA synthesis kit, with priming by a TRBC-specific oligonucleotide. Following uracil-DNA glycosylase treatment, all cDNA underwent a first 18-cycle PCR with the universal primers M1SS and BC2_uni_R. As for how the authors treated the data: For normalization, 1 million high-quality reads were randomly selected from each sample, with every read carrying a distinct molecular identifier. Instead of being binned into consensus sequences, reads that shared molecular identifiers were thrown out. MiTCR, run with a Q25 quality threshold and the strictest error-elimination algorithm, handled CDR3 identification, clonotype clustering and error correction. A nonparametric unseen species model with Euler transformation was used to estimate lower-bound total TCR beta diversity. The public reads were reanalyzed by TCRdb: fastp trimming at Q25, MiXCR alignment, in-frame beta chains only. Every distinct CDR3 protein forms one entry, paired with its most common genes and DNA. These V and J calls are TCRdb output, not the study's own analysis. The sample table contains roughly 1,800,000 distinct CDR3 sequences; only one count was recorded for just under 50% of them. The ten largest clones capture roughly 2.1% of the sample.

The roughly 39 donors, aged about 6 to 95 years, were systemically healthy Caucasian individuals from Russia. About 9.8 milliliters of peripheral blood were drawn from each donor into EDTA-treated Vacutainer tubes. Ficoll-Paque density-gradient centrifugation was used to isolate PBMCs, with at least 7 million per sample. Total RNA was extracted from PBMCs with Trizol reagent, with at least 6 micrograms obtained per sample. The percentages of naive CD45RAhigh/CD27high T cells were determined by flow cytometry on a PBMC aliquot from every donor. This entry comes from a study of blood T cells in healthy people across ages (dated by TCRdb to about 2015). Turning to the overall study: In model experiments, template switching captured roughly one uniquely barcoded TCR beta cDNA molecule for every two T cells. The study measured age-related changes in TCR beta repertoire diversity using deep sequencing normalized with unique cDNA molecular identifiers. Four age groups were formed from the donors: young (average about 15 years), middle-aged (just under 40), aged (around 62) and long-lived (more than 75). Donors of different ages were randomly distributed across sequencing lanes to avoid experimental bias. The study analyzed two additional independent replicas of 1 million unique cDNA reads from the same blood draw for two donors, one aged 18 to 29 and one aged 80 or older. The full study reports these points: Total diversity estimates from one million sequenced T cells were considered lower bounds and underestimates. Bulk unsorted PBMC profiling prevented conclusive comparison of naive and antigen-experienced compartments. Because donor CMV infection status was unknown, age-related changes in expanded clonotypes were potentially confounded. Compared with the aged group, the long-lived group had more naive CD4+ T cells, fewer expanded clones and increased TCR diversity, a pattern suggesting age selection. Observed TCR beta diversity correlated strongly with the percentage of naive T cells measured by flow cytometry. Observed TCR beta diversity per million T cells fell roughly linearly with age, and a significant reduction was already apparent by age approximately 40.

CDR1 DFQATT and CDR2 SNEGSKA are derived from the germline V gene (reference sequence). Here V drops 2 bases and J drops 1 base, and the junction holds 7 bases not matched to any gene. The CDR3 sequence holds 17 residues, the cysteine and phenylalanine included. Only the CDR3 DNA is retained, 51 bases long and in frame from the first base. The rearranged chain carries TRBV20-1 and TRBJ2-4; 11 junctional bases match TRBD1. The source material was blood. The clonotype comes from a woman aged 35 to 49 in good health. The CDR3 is CSARSTWDRGAKNIQYF. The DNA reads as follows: TGCAGTGCTAGATCCACCTGGGACAGGGGGGCCAAAAACATTCAGTACTTC.